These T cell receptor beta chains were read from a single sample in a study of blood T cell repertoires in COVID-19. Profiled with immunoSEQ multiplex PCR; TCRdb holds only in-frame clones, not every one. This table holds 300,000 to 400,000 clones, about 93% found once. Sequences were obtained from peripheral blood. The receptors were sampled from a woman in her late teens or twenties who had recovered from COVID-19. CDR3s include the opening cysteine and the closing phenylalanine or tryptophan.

CASSRGSGADTQYF,TRBV7-2
CSASGGGQPQHF,TRBV20-1
CASSPWTGSVYTF,TRBV5-6
CASSRQGAGTGELFF,TRBV4-3
CAISETTGEGNTIYF,TRBV10-3
CSASSGRVTPTGEKLFF,TRBV20-1
CASSLWTSHRGLTQYF,TRBV7-9
CAISPPAGELFF,TRBV10-3
CASSKGGGTRETQYF,TRBV21-1
CASSLATGSDTQYF,TRBV5-4
CASSRRGGTSTDTQYF,TRBV7-8
CASRDISNQPQHF,TRBV19
CASSFLQGISMDTQYF,TRBV5-1
CASSQEQAGNEKLFF,TRBV4-1
CASSYFWRSSYNEQFF,TRBV6-2/TRBV6-3
CASSRMTTGGGYNSPLHF,TRBV7-2
CASSGDRNTEAFF,TRBV5-1
CAWSVRRGEISSYNEQFF,TRBV30
CSASDIPSAVTDTQYF,TRBV20-1
CASSWGQGNEQFF,TRBV5-4
CASSFLRAGQEAGELFF,TRBV7-2
CASSQEKVQRGYTF,TRBV3-1/TRBV3-2
CASSGGTDHLDSPLHF,TRBV5-6
CASSETGNRNTQYF,TRBV25-1
CASSFPRGTSGSAGELFF,TRBV27
CASSENDYVSGNTIYF,TRBV9
CASSSGAAGKETQYF,TRBV28
CASSHTNRFREAFF,TRBV5-6
CASSLWSGEQFF,TRBV14
CAWSERGEKLFF,TRBV30
CASSPRGLAKNIQYF,TRBV7-9
CASSIVSTTDTQYF,TRBV19
CASSFTGTTGELFF,TRBV27
CASRGGGTYGYTF,TRBV7-2
CASRNIGGLGNTIYF,TRBV6-5
CATSRDPTGALETQYF,TRBV15
CASSLGDGAGGNEQFF,TRBV5-1
CASSRRLAAQETQYF,TRBV6-1
CASSVEQGHTEAFF,TRBV9
CASSWTGDGNTIYF,TRBV5-4
CASSARLAGLYNEQFF,TRBV19
CSASDRGGYTF,TRBV20-1
CASMAGNSYNEQFF,TRBV6-5
CASSVWGEGADGYTF,TRBV2
CASRRAGEQFF,TRBV6-5
CASSRNGLSEAFF,TRBV19
CASSRTSVLQGGTDTQYF,TRBV4-1
CASSLDLSGTDTQYF,TRBV7-2
CASSLFGRENYGYTF,TRBV5-1